This T cell receptor (beta chain) was profiled in a study of sequential checkpoint blockade in melanoma. The length of the CDR3 is 18 residues. Germline V CDR1 and CDR2: MNHEY, SMNVEV (reference sequence). V lost 2 bases to trimming and J lost 0 bases, with 14 bases between them. TCRdb's table, derived via immunoSEQ multiplex PCR, lists solely in-frame clones and lacks some. The sample contains about 25,000 clones, 75% to 80% of which appear only once. The treatment here: randomized to nivolumab then ipilimumab (arm A) or the reverse (arm B). Patients had received no earlier DNA-damaging chemotherapy. Sorted cells were live CD3+CD8+, lacking CD19 and CD56, from PBMCs.

The chain recombines TRBV27 with TRBJ1-6; no clear D gene. The receptor was isolated from a human donor with melanoma. Sequenced material: CD8+ T cells sorted from blood (inferred from file names), taken from a patient given nivolumab and ipilimumab in sequence. The CDR3 sequence: CASSLGQVVSSYNSPLHF. Written as DNA, the CDR3 is TGTGCCAGCAGTTTAGGCCAGGTCGTGAGCTCCTATAATTCACCCCTCCACTTT.